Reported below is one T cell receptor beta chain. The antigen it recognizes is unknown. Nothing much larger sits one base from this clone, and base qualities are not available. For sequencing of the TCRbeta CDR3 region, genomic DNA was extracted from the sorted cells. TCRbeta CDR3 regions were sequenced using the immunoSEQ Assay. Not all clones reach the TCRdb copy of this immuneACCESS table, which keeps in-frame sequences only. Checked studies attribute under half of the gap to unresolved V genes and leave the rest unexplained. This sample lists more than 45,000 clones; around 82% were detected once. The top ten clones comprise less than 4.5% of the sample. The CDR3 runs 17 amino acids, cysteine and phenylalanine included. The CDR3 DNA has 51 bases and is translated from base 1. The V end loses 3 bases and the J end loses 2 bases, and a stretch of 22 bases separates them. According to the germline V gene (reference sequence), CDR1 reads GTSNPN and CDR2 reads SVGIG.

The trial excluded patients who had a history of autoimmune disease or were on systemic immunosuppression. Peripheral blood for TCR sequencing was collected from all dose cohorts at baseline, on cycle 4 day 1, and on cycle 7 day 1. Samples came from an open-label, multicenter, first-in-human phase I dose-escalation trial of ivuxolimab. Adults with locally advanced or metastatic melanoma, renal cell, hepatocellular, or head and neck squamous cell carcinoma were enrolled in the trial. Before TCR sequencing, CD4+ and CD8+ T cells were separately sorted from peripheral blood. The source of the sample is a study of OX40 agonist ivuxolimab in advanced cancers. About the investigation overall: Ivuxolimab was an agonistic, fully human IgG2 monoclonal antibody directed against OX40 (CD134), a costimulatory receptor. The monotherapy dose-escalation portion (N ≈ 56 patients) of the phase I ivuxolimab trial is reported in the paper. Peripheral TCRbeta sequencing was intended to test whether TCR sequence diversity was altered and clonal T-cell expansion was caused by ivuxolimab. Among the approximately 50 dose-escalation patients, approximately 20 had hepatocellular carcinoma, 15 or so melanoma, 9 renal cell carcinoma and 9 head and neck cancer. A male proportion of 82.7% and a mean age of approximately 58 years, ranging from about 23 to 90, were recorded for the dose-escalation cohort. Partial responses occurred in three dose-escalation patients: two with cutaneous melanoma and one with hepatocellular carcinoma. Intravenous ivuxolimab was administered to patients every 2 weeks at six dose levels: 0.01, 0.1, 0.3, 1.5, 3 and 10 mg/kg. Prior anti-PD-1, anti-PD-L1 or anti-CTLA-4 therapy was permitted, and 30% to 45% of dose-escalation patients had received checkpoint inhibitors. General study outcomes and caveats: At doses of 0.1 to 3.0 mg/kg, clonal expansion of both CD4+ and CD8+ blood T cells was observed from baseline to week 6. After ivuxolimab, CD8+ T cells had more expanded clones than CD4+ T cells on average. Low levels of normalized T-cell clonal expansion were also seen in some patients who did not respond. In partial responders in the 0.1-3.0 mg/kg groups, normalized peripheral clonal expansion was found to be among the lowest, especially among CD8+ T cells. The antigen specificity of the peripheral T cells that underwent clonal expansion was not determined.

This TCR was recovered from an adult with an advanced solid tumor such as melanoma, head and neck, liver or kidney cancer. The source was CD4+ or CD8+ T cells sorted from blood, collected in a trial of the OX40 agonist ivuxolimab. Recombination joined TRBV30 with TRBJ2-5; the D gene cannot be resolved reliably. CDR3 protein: CAWSGPPRRARQETQYF. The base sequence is TGTGCCTGGAGCGGGCCCCCTAGACGGGCAAGGCAAGAGACCCAGTACTTC.